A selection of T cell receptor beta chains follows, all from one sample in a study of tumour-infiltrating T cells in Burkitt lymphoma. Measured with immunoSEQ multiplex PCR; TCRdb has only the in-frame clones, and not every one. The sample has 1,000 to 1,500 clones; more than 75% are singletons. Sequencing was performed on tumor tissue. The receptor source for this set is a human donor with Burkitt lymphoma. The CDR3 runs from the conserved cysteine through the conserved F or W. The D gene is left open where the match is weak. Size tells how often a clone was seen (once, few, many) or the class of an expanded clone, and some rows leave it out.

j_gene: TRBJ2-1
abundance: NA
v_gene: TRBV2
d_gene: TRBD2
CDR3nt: TGTGCCAGCAGGGGGCAAGCGGGAGCGATGAATGAGCAGTTCTTC
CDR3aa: CASRGQAGAMNEQFF

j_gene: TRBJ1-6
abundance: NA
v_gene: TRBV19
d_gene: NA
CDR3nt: TGTGCCAGTAGTATGTTAAGGGATTCACCCCTCCACTTT
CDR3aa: CASSMLRDSPLHF

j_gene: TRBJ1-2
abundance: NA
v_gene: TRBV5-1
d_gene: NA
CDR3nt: TGCGCCAGCAGTTTAGGTGGCTATGGCTACACCTTC
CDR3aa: CASSLGGYGYTF

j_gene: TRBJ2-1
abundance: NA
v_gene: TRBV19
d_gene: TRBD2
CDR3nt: TGTGCCAGTAGTCCACAACCGGGACTAGCGGGACTGAAGTACAATGAGCAGTTCTTC
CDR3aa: CASSPQPGLAGLKYNEQFF

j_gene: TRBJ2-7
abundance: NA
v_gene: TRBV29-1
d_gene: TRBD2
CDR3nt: TGCAGCGTGGCCGGGACTAGCGGAACCTATGCCTACGAGCAGTACTTC
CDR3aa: CSVAGTSGTYAYEQYF

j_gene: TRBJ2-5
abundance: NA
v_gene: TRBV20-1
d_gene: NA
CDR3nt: TGCAGTGCTAGCACCCTGGAGACCCAGTACTTC
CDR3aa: CSASTLETQYF

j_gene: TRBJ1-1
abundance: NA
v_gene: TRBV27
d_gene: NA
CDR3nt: TGTGCCAGCAGTTTATATTGGGGGCCAGAGACTGAAGCTTTCTTT
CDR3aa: CASSLYWGPETEAFF

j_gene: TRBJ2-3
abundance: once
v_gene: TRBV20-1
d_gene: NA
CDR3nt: TGCAGTGCCATCAAGGATACGCAGTATTTT
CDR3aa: CSAIKDTQYF

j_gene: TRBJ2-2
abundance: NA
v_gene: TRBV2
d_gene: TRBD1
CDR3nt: TGTGCCAGCAGGGGACAGGGGCCCGGGGAGCTGTTTTTT
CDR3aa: CASRGQGPGELFF

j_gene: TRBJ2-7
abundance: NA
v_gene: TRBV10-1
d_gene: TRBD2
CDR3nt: TGCGCCAGCAGCCTTCCCGGGACTAGCGGGAGGTACTCCTACGAGCAGTACTTC
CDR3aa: CASSLPGTSGRYSYEQYF

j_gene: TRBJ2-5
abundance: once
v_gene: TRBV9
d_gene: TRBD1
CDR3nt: TGTGCCAGCAGCACGGGACAGGGGGCAGAGACCCAGTACTTC
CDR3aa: CASSTGQGAETQYF

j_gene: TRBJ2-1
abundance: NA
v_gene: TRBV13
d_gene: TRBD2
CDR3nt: TGTGCCAGCAGCTTAGAGGGACTACCTTACAATGAGCAGTTCTTC
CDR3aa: CASSLEGLPYNEQFF

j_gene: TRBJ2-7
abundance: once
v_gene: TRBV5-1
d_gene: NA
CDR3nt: TGCGCCAGCAGCTTGGATGGACAGTTCTCCTACGAGCAGTACTTC
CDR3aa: CASSLDGQFSYEQYF

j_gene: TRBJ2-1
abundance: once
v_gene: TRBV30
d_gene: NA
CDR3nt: TGTGCCTGGAGTGAGTTGGGCGGCAGCTCCTACAATGAGCAGTTCTTC
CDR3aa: CAWSELGGSSYNEQFF

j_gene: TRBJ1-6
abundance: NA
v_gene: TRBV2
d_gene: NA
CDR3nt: TGTGCCAGCAGTGTTGCCGGGGTATTAAATTCACCCCTCCACTTT
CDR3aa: CASSVAGVLNSPLHF

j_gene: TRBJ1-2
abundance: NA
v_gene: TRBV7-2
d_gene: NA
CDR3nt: TGTGTCAGCAGCTTAACGGGTGATCCTGGCTACACCTTC
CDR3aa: CVSSLTGDPGYTF

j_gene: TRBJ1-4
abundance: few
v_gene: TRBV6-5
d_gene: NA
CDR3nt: TGTGCCAGCAGTTCCAGGGGTGGTGAAAAACTGTTTTTT
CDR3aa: CASSSRGGEKLFF

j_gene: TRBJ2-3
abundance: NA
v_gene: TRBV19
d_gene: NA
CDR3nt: TGTGCCAGTAGTTCAGGGGTGGATACGCAGTATTTT
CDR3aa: CASSSGVDTQYF

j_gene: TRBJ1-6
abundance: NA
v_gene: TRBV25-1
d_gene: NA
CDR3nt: TGTGCCAGCGGGACCAATTCACCCCTCCACTTT
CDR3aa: CASGTNSPLHF

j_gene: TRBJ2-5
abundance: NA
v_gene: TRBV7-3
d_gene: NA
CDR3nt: TGTGCCAGCAGCTCATCGATGGGCGAGACCCAGTACTTC
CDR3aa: CASSSSMGETQYF

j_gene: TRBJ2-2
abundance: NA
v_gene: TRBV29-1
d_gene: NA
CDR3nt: TGCAGCGTTGGGAGAGTCACCGGGGAGCTGTTTTTT
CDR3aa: CSVGRVTGELFF

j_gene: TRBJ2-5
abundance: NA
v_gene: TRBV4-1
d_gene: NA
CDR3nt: TGCGCCAGCAGCCAAAACAGGGACGAGACCCAGTACTTC
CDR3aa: CASSQNRDETQYF

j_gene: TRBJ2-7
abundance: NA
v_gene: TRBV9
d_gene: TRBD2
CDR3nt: TGTGCCAGCAGCGTAGGTCTAGCGGGAGACAACGAGCAGTACTTC
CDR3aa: CASSVGLAGDNEQYF

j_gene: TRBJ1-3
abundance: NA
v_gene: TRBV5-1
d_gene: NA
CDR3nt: TGCGCCAGCAGTACCGCCACGGCCTCTGGAAACACCATATATTTT
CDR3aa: CASSTATASGNTIYF

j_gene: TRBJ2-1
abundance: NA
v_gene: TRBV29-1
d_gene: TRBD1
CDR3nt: TGCAGCGTTGAAGATCCAGAAATCGGACAGGGGTGGCAGTTCTTC
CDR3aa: CSVEDPEIGQGWQFF

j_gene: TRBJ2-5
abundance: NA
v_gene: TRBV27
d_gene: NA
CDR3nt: TGTGCCAGCAGTTTAGGAGGGGGGGACCAAGAGACCCAGTACTTC
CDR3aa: CASSLGGGDQETQYF

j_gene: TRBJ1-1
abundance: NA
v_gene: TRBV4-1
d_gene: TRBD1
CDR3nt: TGCGCCAGCAGCCAAGAGTGGGACAGGAACACTGAAGCTTTCTTT
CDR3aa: CASSQEWDRNTEAFF

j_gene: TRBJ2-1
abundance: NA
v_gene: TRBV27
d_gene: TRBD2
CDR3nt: TGTGCCAGCACCCGAGGGACTAGCGGGAGCCGCAATGAGCAGTTCTTC
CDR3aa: CASTRGTSGSRNEQFF

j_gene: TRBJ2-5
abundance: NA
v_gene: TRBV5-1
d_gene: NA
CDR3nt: TGCGCCAGCAGCGATCACGGAGCCTTCCAAGAGACCCAGTACTTC
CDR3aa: CASSDHGAFQETQYF

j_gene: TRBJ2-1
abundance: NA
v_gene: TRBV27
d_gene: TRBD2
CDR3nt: TGTGCCAGCACAGGGACTAGCGGGAGCTCCTACAATGAGCAGTTCTTC
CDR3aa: CASTGTSGSSYNEQFF

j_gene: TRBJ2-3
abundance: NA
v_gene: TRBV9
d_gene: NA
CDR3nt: TGTGCCAGCAGCCTAGCACAGGGAACGCAGTATTTT
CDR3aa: CASSLAQGTQYF

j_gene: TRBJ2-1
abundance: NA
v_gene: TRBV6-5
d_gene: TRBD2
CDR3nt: TGTGCCAGCAGTTCAGCCGGCGGGGGGTTCTACGTTCGGTTCTTC
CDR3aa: CASSSAGGGFYVRFF

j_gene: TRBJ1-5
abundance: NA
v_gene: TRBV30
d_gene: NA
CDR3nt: TGTGCCTGGGGATCGAATACATGGTATCAGCCCCAGCATTTT
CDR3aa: CAWGSNTWYQPQHF

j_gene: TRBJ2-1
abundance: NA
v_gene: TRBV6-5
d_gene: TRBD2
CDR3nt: TGTGCCAGCAGTCACACTAGCGGGCAAAACAATGAGCAGTTCTTC
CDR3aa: CASSHTSGQNNEQFF

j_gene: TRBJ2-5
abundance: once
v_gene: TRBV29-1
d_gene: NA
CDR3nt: TGCAGCGTTGAAAAACAACATCCCCCGCACTTC
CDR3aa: CSVEKQHPPHF

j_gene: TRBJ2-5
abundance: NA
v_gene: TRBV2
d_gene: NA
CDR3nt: TGTGCCAGCAGAGGAGATTCGGAGACCCAGTACTTC
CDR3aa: CASRGDSETQYF

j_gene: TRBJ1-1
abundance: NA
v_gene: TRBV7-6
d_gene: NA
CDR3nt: TGTGCCAGCAGCTTAAAAAACTCCATGAACACTGAAGCTTTCTTT
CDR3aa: CASSLKNSMNTEAFF

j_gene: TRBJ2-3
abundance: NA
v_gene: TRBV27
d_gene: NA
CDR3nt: TGTGCCAGCAGTTTATGGCCAGGTTGGAGCACAGATACGCAGTATTTT
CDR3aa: CASSLWPGWSTDTQYF

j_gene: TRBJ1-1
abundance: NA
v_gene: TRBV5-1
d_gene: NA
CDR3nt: TGCGCCAGCAGCGATACAGACACTGAAGCTTTCTTT
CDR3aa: CASSDTDTEAFF

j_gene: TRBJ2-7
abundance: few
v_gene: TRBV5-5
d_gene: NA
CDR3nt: TGTGCCAGCAGCTTGGGGATGGGGACACTGTACGAGCAGTACTTC
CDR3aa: CASSLGMGTLYEQYF

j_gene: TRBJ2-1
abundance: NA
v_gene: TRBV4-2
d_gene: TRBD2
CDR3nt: TGTGCCAGCAGCTCAACCCTGGGACTAGCGGGATTAAGTTTAAGCAATGAGCAGTTCTTC
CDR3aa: CASSSTLGLAGLSLSNEQFF

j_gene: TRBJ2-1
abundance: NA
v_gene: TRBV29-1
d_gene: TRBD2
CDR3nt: TGCAGCGTCAGACTAGCGGGAAGCTACAATGAGCAGTTCTTC
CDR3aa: CSVRLAGSYNEQFF

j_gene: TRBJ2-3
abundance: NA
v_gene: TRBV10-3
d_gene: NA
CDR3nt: TGTGCCATCAGTGAGTCTAGCGTCCCAGATACGCAGTATTTT
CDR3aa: CAISESSVPDTQYF

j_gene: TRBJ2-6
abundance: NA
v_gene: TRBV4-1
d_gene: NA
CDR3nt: TGCGCCAGCAGCCAAGACGAGGGCACCGGGGCCAACGTCCTGACTTTC
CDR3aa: CASSQDEGTGANVLTF

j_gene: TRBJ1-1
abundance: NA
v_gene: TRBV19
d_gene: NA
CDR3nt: TGTGCCAGTATCACGAACACTGAAGCTTTCTTT
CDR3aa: CASITNTEAFF

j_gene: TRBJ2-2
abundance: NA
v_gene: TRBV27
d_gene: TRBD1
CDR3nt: TGTGCCAGCGGACAGGGGGTAGGCACCGGGGAGCTGTTTTTT
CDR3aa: CASGQGVGTGELFF

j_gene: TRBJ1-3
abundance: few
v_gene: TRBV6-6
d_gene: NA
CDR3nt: TGTGCCAGCAGTTCTGAGTCAGCCACCATATATTTT
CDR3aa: CASSSESATIYF

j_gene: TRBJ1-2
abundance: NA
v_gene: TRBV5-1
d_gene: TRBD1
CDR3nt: TGCGCCAGCAGCGGAACTGCGGGACAGCAAAACTATGGCTACACCTTC
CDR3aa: CASSGTAGQQNYGYTF